This record covers a single T cell receptor beta chain. What antigen it recognizes has not been identified. No per-base quality is available; no much larger clone lies one base away. Sequences SEHNR (CDR1) and FQNEAQ (CDR2) are obtained from the germline V gene (reference sequence). Trimming costs V 2 bases and J 4 bases, and their ends lie 11 bases apart. The CDR3 numbers 14 residues from cysteine through phenylalanine. The retained sequence is limited to the CDR3, 42 bases, with the frame set at the first base. The sample originates from a study of blood T cell repertoires in COVID-19 (dated by TCRdb to the early 2020s). Concerning the study at large: Samples from collaborators originated in the United States, Italy and Spain and spanned both the acute and convalescent phases of COVID-19. Where available, HLA class I and class II types were taken from metadata supplied by the sample provider and were not determined by assay-based typing. The repertoires were made available in a free public database intended to serve as a resource for research on the immune response to SARS-CoV-2. A de-identified subject ID, COVID-19 status, age in years and sex were almost always included in the sample metadata. Subjects who had been exposed to COVID-19, were actively infected with it, or had recovered from it provided the deeply sampled blood TCRbeta repertoires that made up the dataset. Samples came from the ongoing ImmuneRACE study (first 160 participants) plus 1,254 subjects from 6 global collaborators. The prospective study material was composed of cDNA or gDNA derived from T cells, B-cell-depleted T cells, or PBMCs.

The immunoSEQ Assay, a bias-controlled multiplex PCR, was used to amplify TCRbeta CDR3 regions from genomic DNA. The authors processed their data as follows. Within the assay, amplification of reference gene primers was used to estimate how many nucleated cells each sample contained. To quantify the absolute abundance of each unique TCRbeta CDR3 rearrangement, sequence reads were collapsed and filtered. For each sample, productive Simpson clonality was calculated as the square root of Simpson's diversity index across productive rearrangements. TCRdb took this table from immuneACCESS and kept in-frame rearrangements with V and J called. Such tables lack part of the clones; where checked against another copy, unresolved V genes explain under half of the gap, and the rest is unexplained. The V and J calls and clone size were taken over from that table, and D and trimming were inferred from the DNA. Within this sample are 110,000 to 150,000 clones, with around 81% of them counted one time only. The ten largest clones capture around 6.5% of the sample.

Participants in the prospective study were aged about 18 to 100 years, lived in some 24 United States geographic areas, and enrolled through a virtual design. To assign participants to cohorts, the prospective study relied on clinical history that participants themselves reported in a screening survey and a study questionnaire. Recovered participants in ImmuneRACE Cohort 3 were defined by two consecutive negative NP/OP PCR tests, clearance by a healthcare professional, or resolution of symptoms. In the prospective study, whole blood, serum and a nasopharyngeal or oropharyngeal swab were collected from each participant by mobile phlebotomists. Participants in the prospective study had the option to provide additional blood draws and questionnaires over a roughly 2-month period. Before DNA extraction, prospective study blood samples were shipped either frozen or at room temperature. The paper's findings and limits, for the study overall: The quantity of clinical and demographic metadata differed by source and by participant and was supplied without curation.

This TCR was recovered from a woman between 40 and 55 years old who had recovered from COVID-19. The specimen was PBMCs or T cells enriched from blood (not recorded which). Recombination linked TRBV7-9 to TRBJ1-1, with an unclear D gene assignment. The nucleotides are TGTGCCAGCAGCTTAAGCAGAGGAACCACTGAAGCTTTCTTT. It translates to CASSLSRGTTEAFF.